The present entry profiles one TCR beta chain with its context. The antigen is unknown. This table comes from immunoSEQ multiplex PCR, and its TCRdb copy is limited to in-frame clones, with some not included. Found here are roughly 410,000 clones, 95% to 97% of them singletons; the top ten hold 0.32%. The sample belongs to a study of shared clonotypes between healthy human individuals. The germline gives CDR1 SEHNR, CDR2 FQNEAQ (reference sequence). V dropped 6 bases and J dropped 2 bases, with 4 bases sitting between them. The CDR3 totals 11 residues. Study-level points and caveats: Since donors were few, the genetic and exposure-history diversity represented was limited.

The sequencing sample was made of memory CD8+ T cells sorted from blood. Indicated subset: CD45RO+ cells pooled with CCR7-negative TemRA cells. V and J are TRBV7-9 and TRBJ2-5, with D uncertain. The receptor comes from a man younger than 40 in good health. CDR3 amino acids: CASSKQETQYF. CDR3 in DNA: TGTGCCAGCAGTAAGCAAGAGACCCAGTACTTC.